The 24 T cell receptor beta chains below all came from one sample that was sequenced in a study of vaccination and CD4 T cells after COVID-19. Cultured CD4+ T cell DNA was sequenced using the Oncomine TCR Beta short-read assay. TCRdb recomputed calls from the PCR reads with MiXCR, one row per CDR3 protein. The sample has 26,000 or so distinct CDR3 sequences, approximately 40% seen once; the top ten hold approximately 7.6%. Their antigen targets remain unknown. Treatment described: roughly 11-day PBMC culture with coronavirus spike peptide pools or control peptides (ViraFEST assay). Material: CD4+ T cells from blood, cultured in vitro. These receptors came from a human donor who had recovered from COVID-19.

This clonotype was counted only a few times. V and J are TRBV6-1 and TRBJ2-3; a weak D match, TRBD1 (6 bases). The CDR3 runs to 15 residues. The germline V gene encodes CDR1 MNHNS and CDR2 SASEGT. Trimming stripped 6 bases from V and 2 bases from J, with 15 bases between. The CDR3 sequence: CASSQGSRTTDTQYF. CDR3 nucleotide sequence: TGTGCCAGCAGCCAGGGGTCGCGGACCACAGATACGCAGTATTTT.

This clonotype was observed a handful of times. This sequence joins TRBV6-5 and TRBJ2-7; the D gene is possibly TRBD1 (6 bases). Germline-derived CDR1 and CDR2 are MNHEY and SVGAGI. Between the trimmed V and J ends, which lost 4 bases and 4 bases, there was a span of 11 bases. CDR3 length equals 13 residues. DNA of the CDR3: TGTGCCAGCAGTTCCGGGACAACTTACGAGCAGTACTTC. It translates to CASSSGTTYEQYF.

This chain connects TRBV19 to TRBJ1-6, with TRBD1 matching 7 bases. The V and J ends lost 5 bases and 9 bases, in that order; junction bases with no gene match: 10. Germline CDR1 reads LNHDA; CDR2 reads SQIVND (reference sequence). This CDR3 is built from 15 residues. The CDR3 loop is CASSYRGSQGSPLHF. The DNA of the CDR3 is TGTGCCAGTAGTTACAGGGGTAGCCAGGGTTCACCCCTCCACTTT.

V and J are TRBV19 and TRBJ2-7; 10 bases line up with TRBD1. The germline V gene has CDR1 LNHDA and CDR2 SQIVND (reference sequence). The CDR3 runs to 13 residues. V trimming: 4 bases; J trimming: 3 bases; junction bases outside the gene matches: 0. This CDR3 is CASSRTGGYEQYF. The CDR3 DNA sequence: TGTGCCAGTAGTAGGACAGGGGGCTACGAGCAGTACTTC.

This clonotype was observed once. V usage is TRBV11-3 and J usage is TRBJ2-2; TRBD1 aligns across 7 bases. The CDR3 sequence is 13 residues long. V was pared by 5 bases and J by 6 bases, with 3 bases of the junction left unmatched. CDR1 and CDR2 from the germline V gene are SGHNT and YENEEA. CDR3 in amino acids: CASSAGGSGELFF. Here the CDR3 DNA reads TGTGCCAGCAGCGCAGGGGGTTCCGGGGAGCTGTTTTTT.

This clonotype showed up just a few times. The V call is TRBV28, the J call TRBJ2-7, with 7 nucleotides matching TRBD1. V dropped 3 bases and J dropped 2; count of bases not matched to a gene: 4. This CDR3 is 14 amino acids long. From germline, CDR1 is MDHEN and CDR2 SYDVKM. The CDR3 DNA sequence: TGTGCCAGCAGTTTGGGGACAGCCACCTACGAGCAGTACTTC. This sequence encodes CASSLGTATYEQYF.

This clonotype was detected only a few times. The rearrangement links TRBV19 to TRBJ1-2; 7 bases match TRBD1. The V and J ends lost 4 bases and 4 bases, in that order; junction bases with no gene match: 3. The germline V gene encodes CDR1 LNHDA and CDR2 SQIVND (reference sequence). The CDR3 spans 13 residues. CDR3 protein: CASSNWDSYGYTF. The CDR3 coding sequence is TGTGCCAGTAGTAATTGGGACAGCTATGGCTACACCTTC.

The chain carries TRBV6-1 and TRBJ2-5; D is tentatively TRBD1 or TRBD2 (5 bases each). V lost 4 bases to trimming and J lost 3 bases, with 9 bases between them. The CDR3 is made up of 13 amino acids. Per the germline V gene, CDR1 is MNHNS and CDR2 is SASEGT. This CDR3 reads CASSGGTKETQYF. The CDR3 DNA sequence: TGTGCCAGCAGTGGGGGGACCAAAGAGACCCAGTACTTC.

This chain links TRBV20-1 with TRBJ1-2; 7 bases are a match to TRBD1. After removal of 7 bases from V and 2 bases from J, the junction contained 4 bases not matched to a gene. The germline CDR1 and CDR2 sequences are DFQATT and SNEGSKA (reference sequence). The CDR3 is 12 amino acids. Here the CDR3 DNA reads TGCAGTGTACAGGGGTCCAACTATGGCTACACCTTC. As protein: CSVQGSNYGYTF.

This clonotype came up a few times. The DNA of the CDR3 is TGTGCCATCAGAGGCGGGGTGGGGGAGACCCAGTACTTC. Translated, it gives CAIRGGVGETQYF. This sequence joins TRBV10-3 and TRBJ2-5, with D perhaps TRBD2 (6 bases). V lost 6 bases and J lost 5, with 13 bases in between. Per the germline V gene, CDR1 is ENHRY and CDR2 is SYGVKD. CDR3 length equals 13 residues.

This chain connects TRBV20-1 to TRBJ2-7; the D is unclear. Germline V gene lookup returns CDR1 DFQATT and CDR2 SNEGSKA (reference sequence). The CDR3 is 13 residues long. Trimming took off 0 bases at V and 3 bases at J, with 9 bases between the two ends. For the CDR3, the DNA is TGCAGTGCTAGAGATCAAGGGATCTACGAGCAGTACTTC. This sequence encodes CSARDQGIYEQYF.

This clonotype was observed a single time. The chain combines TRBV4-2 with TRBJ2-7; TRBD1 aligns across 11 bases. CDR1 is LGHNA, CDR2 YNFKEQ, per germline. Germline trimming cut 3 bases from V and 3 bases from J; bases unmatched to any gene: 7. This CDR3 has 16 residues. The DNA for the CDR3 is TGTGCCAGCAGCCATGATCCGGGACAGGGGGGCTACGAGCAGTACTTC. Translated, it gives CASSHDPGQGGYEQYF.

In nucleotides, the CDR3 is TGTGCCACCAGCAGAGATCGGACAGTCTATGGCTACACCTTC. Translating gives CATSRDRTVYGYTF. V is TRBV15 and J is TRBJ1-2; the D gene is possibly TRBD1 (6 bases). Germline V gene sequence: CDR1 LNHNV, CDR2 YYDKDF (reference sequence). Trimming left V 0 bases short and J 4 bases short, with 9 bases between. The CDR3 totals 14 residues.

The chain is built from TRBV20-1 and TRBJ2-5, with 10 nucleotides matching TRBD2. J was trimmed by 3 bases and V by 2 bases; bases with no gene match: 6. CDR3 length: 15 residues. The germline CDR1 and CDR2 sequences are DFQATT and SNEGSKA (reference sequence). CDR3 amino acids: CSARPILAGKETQYF. CDR3 in DNA: TGCAGTGCTAGACCTATACTAGCGGGAAAAGAGACCCAGTACTTC.

The chain is built from TRBV6-2 or TRBV6-3 and TRBJ2-7; 11 bases are a match to TRBD2. The V gene end was trimmed by 8 bases and the J gene end by 2 bases; junction bases not matched to a gene: 11. Looked up from germline, CDR1 is MNHEY and CDR2 is SVGEGT. CDR3 length equals 16 residues. The CDR3 DNA is TGTGCCAGCTGCTTAAAGAGTAGCGGGGGGGCCTACGAGCAGTACTTC. Translating it yields CASCLKSSGGAYEQYF.

This clonotype was detected only a few times. This sequence joins TRBV6-1 and TRBJ1-2; 9 bases line up with TRBD1. Germline CDR1 MNHNS, CDR2 SASEGT. The CDR3 has 13 residues. The trim removed 4 bases at V and 7 bases at J, leaving 4 bases unmatched. For the CDR3, the DNA is TGTGCCAGCAGTGTAAGACAGGGGGTTGGCTACACCTTC. It codes for CASSVRQGVGYTF.

The J gene is TRBJ1-2, the V gene TRBV24-1; D is perhaps TRBD1 (6 bases). V dropped 3 bases and J dropped 4 bases, with 11 bases sitting between them. The CDR3 length is 14 residues. Germline lookup yields CDR1 KGHDR and CDR2 SFDVKD. CDR3 loop: CATSDGGTSYGYTF. The CDR3 DNA reads TGTGCCACCAGTGATGGCGGGACAAGCTATGGCTACACCTTC.

In DNA form, the CDR3 reads TGTGCCAGCAGCTCCCCGCCGGGACTAGCGGGAAGGGGTCCCTACGAGCAGTACTTC. Translation gives CASSSPPGLAGRGPYEQYF. The chain is built from TRBV7-9 and TRBJ2-7, with 13 bases that match TRBD2. Trimming at V came to 4 bases and at J to 2 bases, leaving 14 bases not matched to a gene. Germline V gene lookup returns CDR1 SEHNR and CDR2 FQNEAQ (reference sequence). This CDR3 is 19 amino acids long.

This sequence joins TRBV2 and TRBJ1-2, with TRBD1 as a possible D gene (5 bases). The ends were cut back, 1 base at V and 2 bases at J, with 8 bases in the middle. CDR3 length: 14 residues. Germline V CDR1 and CDR2: SNHLY, FYNNEI. The CDR3 reads CASSEDRTNYGYTF. The CDR3 coding sequence is TGTGCCAGCAGTGAAGACAGGACGAACTATGGCTACACCTTC.

The CDR3 loop reads CASSAGQGARDTQYF. Here the CDR3 DNA reads TGTGCCAGCAGCGCGGGACAGGGGGCGAGAGATACGCAGTATTTT. The genes are TRBV7-2 and TRBJ2-3; 12 bases are a match to TRBD1. Unmatched junction bases numbered 5, after V lost 5 bases and J lost 5 bases. The CDR3 is made up of 15 amino acids. Germline CDR1 reads SGHTA; CDR2 reads FQGNSA. The whole variable domain, filled in from reference TRBV7-2 and TRBJ2-3, reads GAGVSQSPSNKVTEKGKDVELRCDPISGHTALYWYRQSLGQGLEFLIYFQGNSAPDKSGLPSDRFSAERTGGSVSTLTIQRTQQEDSAVYLCASSAGQGARDTQYFGPGTRLTVL.

The rearrangement links TRBV5-4 to TRBJ2-7; D gene ambiguous. The germline CDR1 and CDR2 sequences are SGHNT and YYREEE (reference sequence). Trimming took 2 bases from V and 1 from J, leaving 7 bases between them. CDR3 length equals 13 residues. CDR3 sequence (DNA): TGTGCCAGCAGCTTAGCCTTATCCTACGAGCAGTACTTC. The encoded protein is CASSLALSYEQYF.

Here the CDR3 DNA reads TGCAGTGCTGTGCTCCCCAGCCCCACTGAAGCTTTCTTT. This encodes CSAVLPSPTEAFF. The rearrangement uses TRBV20-1 and TRBJ1-1, with no clear D. There are 13 residues in the CDR3. V lost 5 bases, J lost 4 bases, and 14 bases lay in between. Germline loops: CDR1 DFQATT, CDR2 SNEGSKA (reference sequence).

This clonotype was seen a handful of times. V usage is TRBV7-9 and J usage is TRBJ2-7; 12 nucleotides line up with TRBD1. The ends lost 1 base at V and 6 bases at J; junction bases unmatched: 4. The CDR3 runs 15 residues. Germline V gene sequence: CDR1 SEHNR, CDR2 FQNEAQ (reference sequence). The CDR3 protein is CASSLVGTGGGEQYF. The CDR3 nucleotides are TGTGCCAGCAGCTTAGTGGGGACAGGGGGCGGCGAGCAGTACTTC.

This chain links TRBV10-2 with TRBJ2-7, with D possibly TRBD1 on 6 matching bases. The CDR3 loop spans 15 amino acids. The germline V and J ends were trimmed by 3 bases and 6 bases, with 18 bases remaining between them. Germline CDR1 and CDR2: WSHSY and SAAADI. CDR3 bases: TGCGCCAGCAGTGAATGGGGGACATCGGTCGGCGAGCAGTACTTC. Protein: CASSEWGTSVGEQYF.